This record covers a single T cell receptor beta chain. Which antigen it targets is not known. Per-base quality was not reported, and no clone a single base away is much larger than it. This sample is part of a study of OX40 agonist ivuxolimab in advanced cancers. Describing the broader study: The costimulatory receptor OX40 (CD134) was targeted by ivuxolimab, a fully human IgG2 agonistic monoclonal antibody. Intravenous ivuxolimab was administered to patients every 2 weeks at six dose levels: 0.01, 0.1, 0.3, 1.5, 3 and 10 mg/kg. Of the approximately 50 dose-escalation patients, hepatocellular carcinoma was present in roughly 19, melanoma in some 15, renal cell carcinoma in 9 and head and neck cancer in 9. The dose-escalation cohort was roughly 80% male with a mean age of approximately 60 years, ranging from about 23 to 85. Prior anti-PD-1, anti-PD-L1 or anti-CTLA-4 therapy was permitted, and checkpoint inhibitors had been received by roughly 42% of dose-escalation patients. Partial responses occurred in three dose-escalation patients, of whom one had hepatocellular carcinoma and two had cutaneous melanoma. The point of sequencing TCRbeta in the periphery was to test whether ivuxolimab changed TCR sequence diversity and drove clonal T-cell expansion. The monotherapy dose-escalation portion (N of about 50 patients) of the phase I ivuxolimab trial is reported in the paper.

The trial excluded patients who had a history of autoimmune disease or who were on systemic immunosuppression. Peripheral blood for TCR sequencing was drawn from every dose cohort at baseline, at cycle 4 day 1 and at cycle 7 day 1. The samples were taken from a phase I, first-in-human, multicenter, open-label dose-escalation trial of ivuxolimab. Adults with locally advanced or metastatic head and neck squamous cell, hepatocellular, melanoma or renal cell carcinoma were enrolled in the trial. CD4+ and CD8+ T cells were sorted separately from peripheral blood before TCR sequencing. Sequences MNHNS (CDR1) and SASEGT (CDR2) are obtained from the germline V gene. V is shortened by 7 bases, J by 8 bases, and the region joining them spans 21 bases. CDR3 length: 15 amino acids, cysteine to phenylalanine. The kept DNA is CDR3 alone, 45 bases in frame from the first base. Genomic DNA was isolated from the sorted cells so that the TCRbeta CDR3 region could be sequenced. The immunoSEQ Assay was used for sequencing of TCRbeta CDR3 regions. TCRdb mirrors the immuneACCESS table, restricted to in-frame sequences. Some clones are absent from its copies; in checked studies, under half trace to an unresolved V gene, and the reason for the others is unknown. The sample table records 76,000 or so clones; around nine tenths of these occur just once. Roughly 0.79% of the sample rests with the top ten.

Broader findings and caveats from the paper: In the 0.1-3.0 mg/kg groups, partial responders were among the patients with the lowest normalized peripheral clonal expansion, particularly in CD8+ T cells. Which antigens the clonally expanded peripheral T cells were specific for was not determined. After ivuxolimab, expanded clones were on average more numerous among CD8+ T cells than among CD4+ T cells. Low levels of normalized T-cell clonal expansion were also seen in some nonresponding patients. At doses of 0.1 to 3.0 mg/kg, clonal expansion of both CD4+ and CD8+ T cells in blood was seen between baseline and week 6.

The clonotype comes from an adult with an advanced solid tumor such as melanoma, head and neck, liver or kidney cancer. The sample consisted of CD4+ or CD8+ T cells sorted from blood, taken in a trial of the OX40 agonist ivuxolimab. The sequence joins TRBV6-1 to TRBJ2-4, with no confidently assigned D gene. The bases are TGTGCCAGCATCCACTTGATGGGGTCGAAGGACATTCAGTACTTC. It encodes CASIHLMGSKDIQYF.